This TCR beta chain was sequenced during a study of identifying expanded T cells in peripheral blood. Study-level findings and limits: About 1.2 clones differed between technical replicates, versus roughly 17 and 20 over time. Variance in clone template counts between approximately 2-week samples significantly increased with total template count across all healthy donors.

Measured with immunoSEQ multiplex PCR; TCRdb has only the in-frame clones, and not every one. This table has 58,000 or so clones, under 85% appearing once. Collection occurred without any documented infections or immune events in donors. As concerns this clone: Its antigen is undetermined.

The sequenced sample was blood. This sequence originates from a person aged 18 to 70 in good health.

CDR3 loop: CASSISRDNEQYF. The CDR3 nucleotides read TGTGCCAGTAGTATAAGCAGGGATAACGAGCAGTACTTC. The rearrangement uses TRBV19 and TRBJ2-7, with D tentatively TRBD1 (5 bases). Germline V gene data show CDR1 as LNHDA and CDR2 as SQIVND (reference sequence). Trimming cost V 2 bases and J 5 bases, with 10 bases left between them. CDR3 length: 13 amino acids.